This T cell receptor beta chain was identified during a study of T-cell reconstitution after alpha-beta-depleted transplantation in children listed by TCRdb under 2016. With respect to the entire study: Using TCR repertoire profiling, the study followed T-cell immune reconstitution in a quantitative way in children after TCRalphabeta/CD19-depleted allogeneic hematopoietic cell transplantation.

The library was obtained by PCR. Sequencing took place on an Illumina HiSeq 2500. Molecular barcoding was employed in the preparation of TCR libraries, with unique molecular identifiers being used to normalize TCRbeta repertoire quantification. In-frame beta chains were kept once TCRdb had trimmed the public reads at Q25 with fastp and called clones with MiXCR. Each entry merges the rows of one CDR3 protein and shows their most common DNA and genes. A total of a few hundred thousand distinct CDR3 sequences appear in this sample, around 25% of them only once. The ten top clones hold approximately 10% of the sample. The table lists this clonotype with a few counts. Its antigen is unknown. Base qualities are not provided; no much larger clone lies one nucleotide away. V is cut by 7 bases and J by 4 bases, and the space between the germline ends is 14 bases. The CDR3 has 13 amino acids, counting the end cysteine and phenylalanine. Only the CDR3 region is kept as DNA, spanning 39 bases read in frame from base 1.

The sample's treatment or condition, from its label and the paper: allogeneic hematopoietic cell transplantation with graft depleted of TCRalphabeta T cells and CD19 B cells. TCRalphabeta/CD19-depleted allogeneic hematopoietic cell grafts were given to the transplant recipients, all of whom were children. Findings and caveats that apply to the study as a whole: Hyperexpanded clone frequencies declined over subsequent months; after one year, T-cell counts and TCRbeta diversity were mostly attributed to newly produced T cells. The high TCRbeta diversity at day 60 in some patients was ascribed to recipient T cells and intrathymic progenitors that had survived conditioning. The apparently early recovery of alphabetaT-cell counts about two months after transplant reportedly depended on only several hundred rapidly expanded clones that came from non-depleted graft cells.

The sequence joins TRBV12-3 or TRBV12-4 to TRBJ2-7; a tentative D call is TRBD2 (5 bases match). The sample consisted of PBMCs, mostly from graft donor cells, taken 180 days after TCRalphabeta/CD19-depleted stem cell transplant. This clonotype was sampled from a male patient younger than 18 who had a stem cell transplant for acute lymphoblastic leukemia, so the T cells may come from the graft donor. The nucleotides are TGTGCCAGCAAGGAGGAGTTGGCTTACGAGCAGTACTTC. Its translation reads: CASKEELAYEQYF.